What follows are 2 T cell receptor beta chains derived from one specimen sequenced in a study of blood T cell repertoires in COVID-19. Here immunoSEQ multiplex PCR was the method, and the copy in TCRdb shows in-frame clones only, minus some. The sample includes fewer than 90,000 clones, over 65% of them seen just once. The sequenced material came from peripheral blood. The receptors were sampled from a human donor in a cohort sampled during active COVID-19.

The chain joins TRBV5-1 to TRBJ2-2; 9 nucleotides line up with TRBD2. Germline V CDR1 and CDR2: SGHRS, YFSETQ. The CDR3 is 13 amino acids. J gave up 10 bases and V 3 bases, and 4 bases lay outside the gene matches. For the CDR3, the DNA is TGCGCCAGCAGCTCTTTAGCGGGAGCGGAGCTGTTTTTT. As protein: CASSSLAGAELFF. The entire variable domain, with the rest obtained from reference TRBV5-1 and TRBJ2-2, is as follows: KAGVTQTPRYLIKTRGQQVTLSCSPISGHRSVSWYQQTPGQGLQFLFEYFSETQRNKGNFPGRFSGRQFSNSRSEMNVSTLELGDSALYLCASSSLAGAELFFGEGSRLTVL.

This clone was detected once. V gene TRBV5-4 combines with J gene TRBJ2-5; D unclear. Trimming took 1 base from V and 1 from J, leaving 11 bases between them. Per germline, CDR1 SGHNT and CDR2 YYREEE (reference sequence). This CDR3 is 15 amino acids long. The CDR3 nucleotides read TGTGCCAGCAGCTTGAGTACAGTGAGCCAAGAGACCCAGTACTTC. Translation: CASSLSTVSQETQYF.